The T cell receptor beta chain under discussion was sequenced for a study of cytomegalovirus exposure and HLA in healthy donors. Study results and limitations: TCR beta sequences reportedly predicted most subjects' HLA-A and HLA-B alleles accurately.

Remarks on this clone: The antigen is not known.

13 Jbeta primers and 60 Vbeta primers were used for the PCR. Some clones are missing from TCRdb's copy, which holds only in-frame ones; the method was immunoSEQ multiplex PCR. This sample has more than 90,000 clones; around 70% occur once, and the top ten carry 8% to 9.5%. This CDR3 is 16 amino acids long. Trimming shortened V by 2 bases and J by 11 bases, and 22 bases separated the two germline ends. Germline V gene data show CDR1 as MDHEN and CDR2 as SYDVKM. The clonotype was recovered from a man aged 25-45 years in good health and CMV-seropositive. The chain links TRBV28 to TRBJ1-3, with a possible D match to TRBD1 (6 bases). Sequencing used PBMCs. The CDR3 reads CASSLVSGTLKNPIYF. The CDR3, as DNA: TGTGCCAGCAGTTTAGTTTCCGGGACACTTAAGAACCCCATATATTTT.